This entry concerns a single T cell receptor (beta chain). The data are from a study of blood T cell repertoires in COVID-19. Seattle's enrolled individuals joined amid active infection and were then monitored longitudinally. Sequencing was performed with immunoSEQ multiplex PCR; in TCRdb, only in-frame clones are kept and a portion is missing. The sample has roughly 300,000 clones, roughly 90% seen once. Input material: peripheral blood. The sequence was obtained from a woman under 40 with COVID-19, enrolled during active disease.

The DNA for the CDR3 is TGTGCCAGCAGTTACTCGGGGGGAGAAGATACGCAGTATTTT. This sequence encodes CASSYSGGEDTQYF. V gene TRBV6-5 combines with J gene TRBJ2-3, with D tentatively TRBD2 (6 bases). From germline, CDR1 is MNHEY and CDR2 SVGAGI. The V end was cut by 0 bases, the J end by 5 bases, with 9 bases between. The CDR3 length is 14 residues.